Sequencing of this T cell receptor (beta chain) was carried out in a study of T cell clonality in common variable immunodeficiency. Study-level points and caveats: Fewer deletions and N-nucleotide insertions were reportedly seen in common variable immunodeficiency TCR beta sequences.

Sequenced by immunoSEQ multiplex PCR; TCRdb stores in-frame clones only, minus some. The data show approximately 1,600 clones, with none appearing a single time. This CDR3 is 15 amino acids long. Germline trimming cut 5 bases from V and 7 bases from J; bases unmatched to any gene: 4. Germline CDR1 reads SNHLY; CDR2 reads FYNNEI. CVID subjects were neither ill nor on immunomodulatory or immunosuppressive medication at sampling. By frequency in the sample, this clone is medium-sized. No antigen is known for it. With the read ending 3 residues before the CDR3 end, the germline J gene is used to fill in that end.

The sample was peripheral blood mononuclear cells. This receptor was identified in a human donor with common variable immunodeficiency. The V gene is TRBV2, the J gene TRBJ2-1; TRBD2 matches 14 bases. CDR3 DNA, as far as it was read: TGTGCCAGCAGTTGGACTAGCGGGGGGACGAATGAG. It specifies CASSWTSGGTNE. The whole CDR3 sequence is CASSWTSGGTNEQFF.